A single sample gave rise to the 9 T cell receptor beta chains below, sequenced in a study of CD8 T cells in Susac syndrome. It was with random hexamers that 0.5 to 1 ug RNA was reverse transcribed. A single record per CDR3 protein comes from TCRdb applying MiXCR to the immunoSEQ multiplex PCR reads. This repertoire shows fewer than 150,000 distinct CDR3 sequences, roughly 89% found once; its top ten account for around 0.24%. Sequenced: CD8+ T cells from PBMCs. These receptors were collected from a human donor with multiple sclerosis.

V usage is TRBV27 and J usage is TRBJ1-2, with TRBD1 matching 8 bases. The J segment lost 4 bases and the V segment lost 7 bases, leaving 5 bases of the junction unmatched. Germline assignment: CDR1 MNHEY and CDR2 SMNVEV (reference sequence). The CDR3 has 13 amino acids. CDR3 loop: CASTAGGGYGYTF. CDR3 DNA sequence: TGTGCCAGCACGGCAGGGGGCGGCTATGGCTACACCTTC.

The CDR3 loop is CASSFAGQETQYF. The CDR3, as DNA: TGTGCCAGCAGTTTCGCGGGGCAAGAGACCCAGTACTTC. V usage is TRBV28 and J usage is TRBJ2-5; D perhaps matches TRBD2 (6 bases). V was pared by 3 bases and J by 2 bases, with 7 bases between. CDR3 length equals 13 residues. Looked up from germline, CDR1 is MDHEN and CDR2 is SYDVKM.

The rearrangement uses TRBV9 and TRBJ2-1; 11 nucleotides match TRBD2. The CDR3 is 16 residues long. J gave up 10 bases and V 0 bases, and 9 bases lay outside the gene matches. Germline assignment: CDR1 SGDLS and CDR2 YYNGEE. The CDR3 spells CASSVVIAGGPGEQFF. The CDR3 DNA sequence: TGTGCCAGCAGCGTAGTGATAGCGGGAGGGCCAGGAGAGCAGTTCTTC.

The rearrangement uses TRBV12-3 or TRBV12-4 and TRBJ1-6; unclear D gene. CDR3 length: 15 amino acids. Trimming removed 8 bases at V and 0 bases at J, with 11 bases between. CDR3 bases: TGTGCCAGCCAGTCCCCCTACTCCTATAATTCACCCCTCCACTTT. It encodes CASQSPYSYNSPLHF.

V is TRBV4-1 and J is TRBJ1-2, with D possibly matching TRBD1 (6 bases). The CDR3 runs to 15 residues. V was pared by 4 bases and J by 4 bases, with 16 bases between. The V gene's germline CDR1 is MGHRA and CDR2 YSYEKL. DNA of the CDR3: TGCGCCAGCAGCCCACCCGGGACATCCGCCTATGGCTACACCTTC. Protein: CASSPPGTSAYGYTF.

V usage is TRBV29-1 and J usage is TRBJ1-1; D unresolved. Germline CDR1 and CDR2: SQVTM and ANQGSEA. V shed 7 bases and J shed 4 bases, with 13 bases lying between them. The CDR3 has 12 amino acids. The CDR3 nucleotides are TGCAGCGCCGTAGGAAGCCGCACTGAAGCTTTCTTT. Protein product: CSAVGSRTEAFF.

This clonotype appeared a few times. The chain carries TRBV4-2 and TRBJ2-7; D ambiguous. The CDR3 is made up of 17 amino acids. The V gene's germline CDR1 is LGHNA and CDR2 YNFKEQ. The V and J ends lost 0 bases and 0 bases respectively, with 15 bases between them. CDR3 nucleotides: TGTGCCAGCAGCCAAGACTGGGCCAGCTCTGGCTCCTACGAGCAGTACTTC. It translates to CASSQDWASSGSYEQYF.

The chain couples TRBV19 to TRBJ2-7; no firm D call. The V and J ends lost 5 bases and 1 base respectively, with 12 bases between them. In germline, CDR1 is LNHDA, CDR2 SQIVND (reference sequence). This CDR3 comprises 14 residues. The CDR3 region is CASSPDMLSYEQYF. The CDR3, as DNA: TGTGCCAGTAGTCCCGATATGCTTTCCTACGAGCAGTACTTC.

V is TRBV4-2 and J is TRBJ2-7; no clear D gene. V was shortened by 4 bases and J by 2 bases, with 12 bases between the two germline ends. The V gene's germline CDR1 is LGHNA and CDR2 YNFKEQ. This CDR3 comprises 14 residues. The CDR3 loop is CASSPVSSTYEQYF. CDR3 in DNA: TGTGCCAGCAGCCCGGTTAGTAGTACCTACGAGCAGTACTTC.